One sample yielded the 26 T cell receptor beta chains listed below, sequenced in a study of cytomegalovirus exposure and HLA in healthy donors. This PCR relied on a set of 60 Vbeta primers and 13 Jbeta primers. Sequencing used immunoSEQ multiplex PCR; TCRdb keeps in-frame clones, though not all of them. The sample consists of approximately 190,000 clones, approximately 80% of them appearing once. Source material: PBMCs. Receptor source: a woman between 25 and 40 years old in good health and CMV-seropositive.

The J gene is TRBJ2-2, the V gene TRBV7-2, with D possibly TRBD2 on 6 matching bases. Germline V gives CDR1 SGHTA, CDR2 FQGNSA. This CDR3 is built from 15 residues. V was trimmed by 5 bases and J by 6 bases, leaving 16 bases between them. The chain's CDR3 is CASSRLTGVSGELFF. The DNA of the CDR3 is TGTGCCAGCAGCCGCCTAACGGGGGTGTCCGGGGAGCTGTTTTTT. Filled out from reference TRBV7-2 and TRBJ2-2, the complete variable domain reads GAGVSQSPSNKVTEKGKDVELRCDPISGHTALYWYRQSLGQGLEFLIYFQGNSAPDKSGLPSDRFSAERTGGSVSTLTIQRTQQEDSAVYLCASSRLTGVSGELFFGEGSRLTVL.

The CDR3 region is CASSLRQGASNQPQHF. The CDR3 DNA is TGTGCCAGCTCCCTTCGACAGGGGGCTAGCAATCAGCCCCAGCATTTT. The chain is built from TRBV18 and TRBJ1-5; the match to TRBD1 covers 10 bases. The CDR3 runs to 16 residues. CDR1 is KGHSH, CDR2 LQKENI, per germline. V shed 6 bases and J 0 bases; nucleotides not matched to a gene: 5.

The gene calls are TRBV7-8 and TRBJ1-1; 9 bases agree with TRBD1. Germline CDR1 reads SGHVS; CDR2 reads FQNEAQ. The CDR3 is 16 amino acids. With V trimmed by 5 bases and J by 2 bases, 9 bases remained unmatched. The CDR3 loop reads CASSLRTGDRNTEAFF. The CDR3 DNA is TGTGCCAGCAGCCTAAGGACAGGGGATCGCAACACTGAAGCTTTCTTT.

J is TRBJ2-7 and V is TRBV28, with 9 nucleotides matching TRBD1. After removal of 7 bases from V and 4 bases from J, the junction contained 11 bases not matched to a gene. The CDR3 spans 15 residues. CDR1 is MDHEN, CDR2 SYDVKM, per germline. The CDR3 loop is CASNRPGTGPYEQYF. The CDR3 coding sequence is TGTGCCAGCAACCGTCCGGGGACAGGGCCGTACGAGCAGTACTTC. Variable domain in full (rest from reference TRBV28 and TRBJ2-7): DVKVTQSSRYLVKRTGEKVFLECVQDMDHENMFWYRQDPGLGLRLIYFSYDVKMKEKGDIPEGYSVSREKKERFSLILESASTNQTSMYLCASNRPGTGPYEQYFGPGTRLTVT.

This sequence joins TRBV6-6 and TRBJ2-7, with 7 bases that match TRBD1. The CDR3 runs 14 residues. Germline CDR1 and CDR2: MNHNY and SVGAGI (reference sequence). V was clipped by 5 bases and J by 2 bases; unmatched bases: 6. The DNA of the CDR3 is TGTGCCAGCAGTCTCCGGGACAGACCCTACGAGCAGTACTTC. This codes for CASSLRDRPYEQYF.

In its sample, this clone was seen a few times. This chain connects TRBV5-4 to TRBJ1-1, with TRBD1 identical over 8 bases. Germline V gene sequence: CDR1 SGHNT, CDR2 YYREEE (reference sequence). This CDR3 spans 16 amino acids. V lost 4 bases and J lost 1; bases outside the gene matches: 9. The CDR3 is CASSPSTGVKNTEAFF. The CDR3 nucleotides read TGTGCCAGCAGCCCATCGACAGGGGTGAAGAACACTGAAGCTTTCTTT. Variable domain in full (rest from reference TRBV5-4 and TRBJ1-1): ETGVTQSPTHLIKTRGQQVTLRCSSQSGHNTVSWYQQALGQGPQFIFQYYREEENGRGNFPPRFSGLQFPNYSSELNVNALELDDSALYLCASSPSTGVKNTEAFFGQGTRLTVV.

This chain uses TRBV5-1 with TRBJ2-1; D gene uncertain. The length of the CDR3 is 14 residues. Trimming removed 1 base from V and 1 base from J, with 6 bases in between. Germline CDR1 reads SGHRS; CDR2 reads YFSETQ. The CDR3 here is CASSLWLSYNEQFF. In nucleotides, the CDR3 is TGCGCCAGCAGCTTGTGGCTTTCCTACAATGAGCAGTTCTTC.

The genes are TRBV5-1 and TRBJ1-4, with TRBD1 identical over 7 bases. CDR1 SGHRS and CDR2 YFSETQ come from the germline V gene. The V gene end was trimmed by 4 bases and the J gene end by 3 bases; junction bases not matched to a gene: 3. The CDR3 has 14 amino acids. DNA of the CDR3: TGCGCCAGCAGCGGCGGGACAGCTAATGAAAAACTGTTTTTT. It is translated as CASSGGTANEKLFF. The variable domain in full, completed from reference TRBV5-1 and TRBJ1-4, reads KAGVTQTPRYLIKTRGQQVTLSCSPISGHRSVSWYQQTPGQGLQFLFEYFSETQRNKGNFPGRFSGRQFSNSRSEMNVSTLELGDSALYLCASSGGTANEKLFFGSGTQLSVL.

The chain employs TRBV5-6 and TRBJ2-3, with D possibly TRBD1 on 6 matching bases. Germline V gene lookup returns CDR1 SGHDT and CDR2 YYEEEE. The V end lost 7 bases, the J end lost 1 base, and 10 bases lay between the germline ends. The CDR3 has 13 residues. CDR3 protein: CASGGMGTDTQYF. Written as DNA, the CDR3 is TGTGCCAGCGGGGGCATGGGCACAGATACGCAGTATTTT.

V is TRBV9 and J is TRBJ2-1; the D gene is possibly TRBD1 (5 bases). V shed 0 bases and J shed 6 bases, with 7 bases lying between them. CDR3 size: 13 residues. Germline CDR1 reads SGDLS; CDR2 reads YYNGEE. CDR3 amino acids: CASSVGRGNEQFF. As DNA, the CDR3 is TGTGCCAGCAGCGTAGGAAGGGGCAATGAGCAGTTCTTC.

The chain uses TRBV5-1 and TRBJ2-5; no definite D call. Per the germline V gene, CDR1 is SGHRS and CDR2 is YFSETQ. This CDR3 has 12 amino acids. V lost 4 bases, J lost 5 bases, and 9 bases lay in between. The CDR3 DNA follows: TGCGCCAGCAGCCTGGACGGGGAGACCCAGTACTTC. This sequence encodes CASSLDGETQYF.

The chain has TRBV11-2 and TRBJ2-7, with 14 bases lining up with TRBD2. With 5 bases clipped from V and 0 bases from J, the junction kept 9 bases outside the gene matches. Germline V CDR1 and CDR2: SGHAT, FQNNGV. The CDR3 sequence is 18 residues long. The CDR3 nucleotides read TGTGCCAGCAGCGTAGGGACTAGCGGGGGTCCCCACTCCTACGAGCAGTACTTC. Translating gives CASSVGTSGGPHSYEQYF.

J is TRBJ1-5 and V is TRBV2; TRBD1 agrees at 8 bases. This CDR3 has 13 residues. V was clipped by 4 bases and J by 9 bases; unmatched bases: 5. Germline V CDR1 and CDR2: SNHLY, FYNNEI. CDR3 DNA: TGTGCCAGCAGTGGGTACAGGGGGGGGCCCCAGCATTTT. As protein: CASSGYRGGPQHF.

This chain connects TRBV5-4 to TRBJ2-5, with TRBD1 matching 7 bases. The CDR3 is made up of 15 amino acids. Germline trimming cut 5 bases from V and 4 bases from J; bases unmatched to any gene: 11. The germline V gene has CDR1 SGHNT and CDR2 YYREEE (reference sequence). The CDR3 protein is CASSHPGTVGETQYF. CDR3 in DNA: TGTGCCAGCAGTCACCCCGGGACAGTCGGAGAGACCCAGTACTTC.

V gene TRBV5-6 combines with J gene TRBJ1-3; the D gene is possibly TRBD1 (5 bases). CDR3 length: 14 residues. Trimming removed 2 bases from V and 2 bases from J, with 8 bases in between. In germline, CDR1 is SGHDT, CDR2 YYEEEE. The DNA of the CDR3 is TGTGCCAGCAGCTTCAAACAGGCTGGAAACACCATATATTTT. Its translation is CASSFKQAGNTIYF.

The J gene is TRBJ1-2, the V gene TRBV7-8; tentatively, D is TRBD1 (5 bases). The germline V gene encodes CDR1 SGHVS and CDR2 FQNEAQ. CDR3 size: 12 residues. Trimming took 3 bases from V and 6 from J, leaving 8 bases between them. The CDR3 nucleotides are TGTGCCAGCAGCTTGGCGGGGCATGGCTACACCTTC. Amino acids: CASSLAGHGYTF.

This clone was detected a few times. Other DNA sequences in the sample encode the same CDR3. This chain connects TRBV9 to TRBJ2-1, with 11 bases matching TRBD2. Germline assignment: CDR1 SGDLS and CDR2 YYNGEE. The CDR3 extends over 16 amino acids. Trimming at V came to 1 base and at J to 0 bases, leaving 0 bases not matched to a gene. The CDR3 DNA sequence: TGTGCCAGCAGCGTACTAGCGGGGGGCTCCTACAATGAGCAGTTCTTC. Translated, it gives CASSVLAGGSYNEQFF.

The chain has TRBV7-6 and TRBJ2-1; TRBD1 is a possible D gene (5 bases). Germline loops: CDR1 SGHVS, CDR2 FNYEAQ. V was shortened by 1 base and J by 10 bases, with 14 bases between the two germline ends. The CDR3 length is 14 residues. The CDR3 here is CASSLEAGLGEQFF. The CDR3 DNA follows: TGTGCCAGCAGCTTAGAGGCAGGGCTAGGGGAGCAGTTCTTC.

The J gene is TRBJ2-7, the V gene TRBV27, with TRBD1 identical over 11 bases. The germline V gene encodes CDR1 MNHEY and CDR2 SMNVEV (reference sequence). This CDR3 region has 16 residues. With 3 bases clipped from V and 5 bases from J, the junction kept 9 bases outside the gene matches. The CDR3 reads CASSFSSGQGGHEQYF. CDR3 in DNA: TGTGCCAGCAGTTTTAGTTCGGGACAGGGGGGACACGAGCAGTACTTC.

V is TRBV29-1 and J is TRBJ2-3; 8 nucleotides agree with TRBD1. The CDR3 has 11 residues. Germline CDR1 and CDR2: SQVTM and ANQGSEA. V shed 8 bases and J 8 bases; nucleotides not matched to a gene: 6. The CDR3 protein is CSLTQGGTQYF. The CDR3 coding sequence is TGCAGCTTAACACAGGGGGGTACGCAGTATTTT.

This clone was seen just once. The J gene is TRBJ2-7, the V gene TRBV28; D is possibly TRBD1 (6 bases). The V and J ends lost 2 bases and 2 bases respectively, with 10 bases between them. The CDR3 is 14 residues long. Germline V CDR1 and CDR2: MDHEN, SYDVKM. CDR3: CASSLAPGAYEQYF. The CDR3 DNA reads TGTGCCAGCAGTTTAGCTCCAGGGGCCTACGAGCAGTACTTC.

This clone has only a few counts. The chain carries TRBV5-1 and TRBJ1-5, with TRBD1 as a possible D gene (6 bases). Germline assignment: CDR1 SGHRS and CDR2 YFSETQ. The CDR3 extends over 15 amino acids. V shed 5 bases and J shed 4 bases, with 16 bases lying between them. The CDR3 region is CASSRGGGENQPQHF. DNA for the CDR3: TGCGCCAGCAGTCGAGGGGGGGGCGAAAATCAGCCCCAGCATTTT.

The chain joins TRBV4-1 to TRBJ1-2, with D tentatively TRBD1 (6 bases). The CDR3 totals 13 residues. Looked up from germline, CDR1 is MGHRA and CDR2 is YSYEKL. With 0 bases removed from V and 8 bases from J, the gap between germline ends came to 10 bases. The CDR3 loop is CASSQDSQGGYTF. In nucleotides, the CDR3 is TGCGCCAGCAGCCAAGATTCGCAGGGGGGCTACACCTTC.

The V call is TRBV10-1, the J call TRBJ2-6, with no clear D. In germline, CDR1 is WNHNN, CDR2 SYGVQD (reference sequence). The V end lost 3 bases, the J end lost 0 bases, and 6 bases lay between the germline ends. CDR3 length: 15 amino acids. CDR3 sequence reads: CASSDLSSGANVLTF. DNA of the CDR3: TGCGCCAGCAGTGACTTGAGCTCTGGGGCCAACGTCCTGACTTTC.

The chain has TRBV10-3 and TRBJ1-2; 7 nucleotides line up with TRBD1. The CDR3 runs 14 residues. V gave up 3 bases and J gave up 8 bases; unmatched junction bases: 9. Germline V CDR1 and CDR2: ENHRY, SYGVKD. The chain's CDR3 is CAISDKGRGFGYTF. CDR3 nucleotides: TGTGCCATCAGTGATAAGGGCAGGGGGTTCGGCTACACCTTC.

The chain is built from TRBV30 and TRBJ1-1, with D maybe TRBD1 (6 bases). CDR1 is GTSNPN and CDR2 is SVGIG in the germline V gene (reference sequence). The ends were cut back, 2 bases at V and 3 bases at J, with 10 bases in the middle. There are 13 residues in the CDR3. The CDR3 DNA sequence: TGTGCCTGGAGTCCTAACAGGGACACTGAAGCTTTCTTT. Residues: CAWSPNRDTEAFF.